This T cell receptor beta chain was identified during a study of T cells in Graves' hyperthyroidism and ophthalmopathy. Using RNA transcripts as the source, TCR beta CDR3 regions were amplified. The HTBI primer set was used in a first-round RT-PCR of the TCR CDR3. TCRdb redid the calling of the multiplex PCR reads with MiXCR, one entry per CDR3 protein. The sample yields approximately 400,000 distinct CDR3 sequences, over 11% seen once. Germline V lookup: CDR1 KGHSH, CDR2 LQKENI. The CDR3 runs to 13 residues. V was shortened by 3 bases and J by 2 bases, with 7 bases between the two germline ends. This clonotype was seen ten or more times.

The receptor's source is a man aged 50 to 60 with Graves' ophthalmopathy. The V gene is TRBV18, the J gene TRBJ1-2; no firm D call. Sequencing was performed on blood. CDR3 region: CASSPPGNYGYTF. The DNA of the CDR3 is TGTGCCAGCTCACCCCCTGGGAACTATGGCTACACCTTC.